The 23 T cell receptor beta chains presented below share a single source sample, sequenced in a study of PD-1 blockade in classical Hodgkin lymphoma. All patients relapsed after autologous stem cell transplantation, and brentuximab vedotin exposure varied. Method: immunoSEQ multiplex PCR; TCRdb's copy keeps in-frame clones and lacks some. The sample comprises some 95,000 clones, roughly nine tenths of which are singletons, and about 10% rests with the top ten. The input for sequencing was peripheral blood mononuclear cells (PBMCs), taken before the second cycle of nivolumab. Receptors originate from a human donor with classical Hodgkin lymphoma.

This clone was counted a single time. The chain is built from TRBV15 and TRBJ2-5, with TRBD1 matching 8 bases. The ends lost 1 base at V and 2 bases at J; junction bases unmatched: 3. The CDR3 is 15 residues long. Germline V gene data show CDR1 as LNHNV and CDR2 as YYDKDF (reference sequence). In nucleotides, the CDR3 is TGTGCCACCAGCAGAGGACGACAGGGGCAAGAGACCCAGTACTTC. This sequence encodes CATSRGRQGQETQYF.

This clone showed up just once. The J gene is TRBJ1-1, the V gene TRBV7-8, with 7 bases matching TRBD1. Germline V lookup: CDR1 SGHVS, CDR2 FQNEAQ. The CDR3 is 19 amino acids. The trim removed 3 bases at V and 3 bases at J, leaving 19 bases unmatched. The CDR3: CASSFSPYGATGVYTEAFF. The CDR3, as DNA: TGTGCCAGCAGCTTTTCCCCCTATGGGGCTACAGGGGTCTACACTGAAGCTTTCTTT.

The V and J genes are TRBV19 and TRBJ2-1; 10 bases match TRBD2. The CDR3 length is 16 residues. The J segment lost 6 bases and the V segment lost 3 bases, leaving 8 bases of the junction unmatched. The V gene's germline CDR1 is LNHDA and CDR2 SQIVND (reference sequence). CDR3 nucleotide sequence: TGTGCCAGTAGTATCGTTGGACTAGCGGATGGCAATGAGCAGTTCTTC. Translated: CASSIVGLADGNEQFF.

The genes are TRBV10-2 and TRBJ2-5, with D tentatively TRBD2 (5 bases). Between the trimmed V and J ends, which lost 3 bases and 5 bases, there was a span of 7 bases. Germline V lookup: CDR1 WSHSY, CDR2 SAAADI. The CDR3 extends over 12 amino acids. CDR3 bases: TGCGCCAGCAGTGAAGGCGGGGAGACCCAGTACTTC. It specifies CASSEGGETQYF.

CDR3 DNA: TGTGCCAGCAGTTATCAGGGATCCTACGAGCAGTACTTC. This codes for CASSYQGSYEQYF. V usage is TRBV28 and J usage is TRBJ2-7; TRBD1 is a possible D gene (5 bases). V lost 4 bases to trimming and J lost 1 base, with 8 bases between them. Germline V gene lookup returns CDR1 MDHEN and CDR2 SYDVKM. The CDR3 covers 13 residues.

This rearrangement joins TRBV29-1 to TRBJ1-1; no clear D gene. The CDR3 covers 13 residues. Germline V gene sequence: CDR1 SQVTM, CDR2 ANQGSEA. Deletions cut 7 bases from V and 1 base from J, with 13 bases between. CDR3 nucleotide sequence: TGCAGCGCCCCCTCGGGCCCGAACACTGAAGCTTTCTTT. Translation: CSAPSGPNTEAFF. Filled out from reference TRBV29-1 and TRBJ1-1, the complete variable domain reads SAVISQKPSRDICQRGTSLTIQCQVDSQVTMMFWYRQQPGQSLTLIATANQGSEATYESGFVIDKFPISRPNLTFSTLTVSNMSPEDSSIYLCSAPSGPNTEAFFGQGTRLTVV.

CDR3 sequence: CASSILQGTSSGANVLTF. Here the CDR3 DNA reads TGTGCCAGTAGTATCTTACAGGGGACGAGCTCTGGGGCCAACGTCCTGACTTTC. J is TRBJ2-6 and V is TRBV19; 7 bases are a match to TRBD1. The CDR3 covers 18 residues. The germline V gene encodes CDR1 LNHDA and CDR2 SQIVND (reference sequence). V lost 3 bases, J lost 0 bases, and 8 bases stayed unmatched.

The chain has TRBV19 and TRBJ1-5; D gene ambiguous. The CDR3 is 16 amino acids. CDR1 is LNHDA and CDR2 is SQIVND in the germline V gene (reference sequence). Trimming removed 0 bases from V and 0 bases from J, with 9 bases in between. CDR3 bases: TGTGCCAGTAGTATAGATGGTCCATATAGCAATCAGCCCCAGCATTTT. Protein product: CASSIDGPYSNQPQHF.

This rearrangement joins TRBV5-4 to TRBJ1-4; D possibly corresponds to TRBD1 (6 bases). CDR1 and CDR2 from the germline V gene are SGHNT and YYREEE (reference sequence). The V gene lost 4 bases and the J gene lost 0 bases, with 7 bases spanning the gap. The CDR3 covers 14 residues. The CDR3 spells CASSRTATNEKLFF. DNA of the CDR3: TGTGCCAGCAGCCGGACAGCAACTAATGAAAAACTGTTTTTT. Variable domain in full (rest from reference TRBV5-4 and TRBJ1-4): ETGVTQSPTHLIKTRGQQVTLRCSSQSGHNTVSWYQQALGQGPQFIFQYYREEENGRGNFPPRFSGLQFPNYSSELNVNALELDDSALYLCASSRTATNEKLFFGSGTQLSVL.

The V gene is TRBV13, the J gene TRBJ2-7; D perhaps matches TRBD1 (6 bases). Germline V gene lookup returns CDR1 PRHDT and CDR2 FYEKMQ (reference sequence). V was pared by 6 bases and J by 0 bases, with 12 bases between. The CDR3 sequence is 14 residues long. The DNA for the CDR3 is TGTGCCAGCAGTGGGCCAGGGGCCTCCTACGAGCAGTACTTC. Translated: CASSGPGASYEQYF.

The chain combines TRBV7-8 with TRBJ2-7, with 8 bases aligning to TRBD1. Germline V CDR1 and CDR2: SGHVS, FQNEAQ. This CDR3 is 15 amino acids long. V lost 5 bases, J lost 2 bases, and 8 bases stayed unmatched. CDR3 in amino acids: CASSPWTGKTYEQYF. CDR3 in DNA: TGTGCCAGCAGCCCCTGGACAGGGAAAACCTACGAGCAGTACTTC.

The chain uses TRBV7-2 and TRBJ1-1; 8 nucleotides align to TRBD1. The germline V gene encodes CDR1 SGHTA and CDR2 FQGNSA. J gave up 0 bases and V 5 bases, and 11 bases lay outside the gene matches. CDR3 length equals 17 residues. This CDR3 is CASSLQPGQAMNTEAFF. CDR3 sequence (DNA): TGTGCCAGCAGCCTACAACCGGGACAGGCGATGAACACTGAAGCTTTCTTT.

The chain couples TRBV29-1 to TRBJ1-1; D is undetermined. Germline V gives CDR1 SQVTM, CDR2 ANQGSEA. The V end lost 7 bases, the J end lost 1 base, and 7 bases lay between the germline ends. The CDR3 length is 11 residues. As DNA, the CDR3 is TGCAGCGCGGGGTCGAACACTGAAGCTTTCTTT. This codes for CSAGSNTEAFF. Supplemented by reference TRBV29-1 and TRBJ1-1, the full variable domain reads SAVISQKPSRDICQRGTSLTIQCQVDSQVTMMFWYRQQPGQSLTLIATANQGSEATYESGFVIDKFPISRPNLTFSTLTVSNMSPEDSSIYLCSAGSNTEAFFGQGTRLTVV.

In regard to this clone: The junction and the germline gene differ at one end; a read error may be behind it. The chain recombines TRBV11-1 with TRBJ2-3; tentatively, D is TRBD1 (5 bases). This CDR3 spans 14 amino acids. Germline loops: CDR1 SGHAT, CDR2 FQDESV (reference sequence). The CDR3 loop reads CASSLGTRTDTQYF. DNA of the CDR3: TGTGCCAGCAGCTTAGGGACACGCACCGATACGCAGTATTTT.

Written as DNA, the CDR3 is TGTGCCAGCAGTTTGCCGGTTTGGGAGGGAGGCCCTGAAGCTTTCTTT. The encoded protein is CASSLPVWEGGPEAFF. This chain uses TRBV28 with TRBJ1-1; no clear D. Trimming took 3 bases from V and 6 from J, leaving 20 bases between them. This CDR3 has 16 amino acids. CDR1 is MDHEN and CDR2 is SYDVKM in the germline V gene.

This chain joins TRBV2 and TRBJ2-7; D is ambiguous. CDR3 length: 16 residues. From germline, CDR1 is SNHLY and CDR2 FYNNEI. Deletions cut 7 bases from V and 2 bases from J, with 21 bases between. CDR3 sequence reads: CASKPLSTSRAYEQYF. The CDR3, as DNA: TGTGCCAGCAAACCGTTGAGTACGTCTCGAGCCTACGAGCAGTACTTC.

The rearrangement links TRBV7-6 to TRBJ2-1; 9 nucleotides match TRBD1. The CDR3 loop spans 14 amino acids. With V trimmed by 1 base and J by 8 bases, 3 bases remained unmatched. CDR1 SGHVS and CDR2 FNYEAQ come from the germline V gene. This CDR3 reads CASSLGGTGHEQFF. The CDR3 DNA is TGTGCCAGCAGCTTAGGGGGGACAGGGCATGAGCAGTTCTTC. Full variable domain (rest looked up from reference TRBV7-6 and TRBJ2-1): GAGVSQSPRYKVTKRGQDVALRCDPISGHVSLYWYRQALGQGPEFLTYFNYEAQQDKSGLPNDRFSAERPEGSISTLTIQRTEQRDSAMYRCASSLGGTGHEQFFGPGTRLTVL.

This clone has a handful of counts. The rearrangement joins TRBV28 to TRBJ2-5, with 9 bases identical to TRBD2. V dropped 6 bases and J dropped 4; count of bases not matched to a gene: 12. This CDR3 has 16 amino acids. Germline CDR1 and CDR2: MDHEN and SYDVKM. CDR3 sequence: CASSPGASGEGETQYF. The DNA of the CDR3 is TGTGCCAGCAGCCCCGGGGCTAGCGGGGAAGGAGAGACCCAGTACTTC.

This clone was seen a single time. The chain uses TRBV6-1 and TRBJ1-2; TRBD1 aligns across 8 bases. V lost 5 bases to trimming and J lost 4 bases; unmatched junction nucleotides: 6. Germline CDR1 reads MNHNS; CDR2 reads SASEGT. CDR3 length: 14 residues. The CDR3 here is CASSPGTGGYGYTF. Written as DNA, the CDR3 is TGTGCCAGCAGTCCCGGGACAGGAGGCTATGGCTACACCTTC.

The CDR3 spells CSVVGTGNTIYF. CDR3 bases: TGCAGCGTTGTAGGGACTGGAAACACCATATATTTT. The chain employs TRBV29-1 and TRBJ1-3; D remains unclear. Trimming removed 4 bases from V and 2 bases from J, with 6 bases in between. CDR3 length: 12 residues. Per the germline V gene, CDR1 is SQVTM and CDR2 is ANQGSEA.

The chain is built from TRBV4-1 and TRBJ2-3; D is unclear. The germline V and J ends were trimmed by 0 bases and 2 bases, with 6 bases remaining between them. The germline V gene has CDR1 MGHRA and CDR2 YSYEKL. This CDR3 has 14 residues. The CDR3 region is CASSQDFNTDTQYF. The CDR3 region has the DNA TGCGCCAGCAGCCAAGATTTCAACACAGATACGCAGTATTTT.

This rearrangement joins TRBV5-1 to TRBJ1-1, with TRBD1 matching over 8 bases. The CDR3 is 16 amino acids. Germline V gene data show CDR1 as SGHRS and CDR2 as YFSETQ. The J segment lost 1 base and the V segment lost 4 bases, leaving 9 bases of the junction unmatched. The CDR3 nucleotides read TGCGCCAGCAGCCTAGGACAGGGCATCGGGAACACTGAAGCTTTCTTT. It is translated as CASSLGQGIGNTEAFF.

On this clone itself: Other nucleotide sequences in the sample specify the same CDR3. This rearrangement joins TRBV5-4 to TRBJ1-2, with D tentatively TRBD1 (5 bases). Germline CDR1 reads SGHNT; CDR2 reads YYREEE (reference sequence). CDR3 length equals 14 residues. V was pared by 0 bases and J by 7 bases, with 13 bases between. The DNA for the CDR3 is TGTGCCAGCAGCTTGGATGCCAGGGATGGTGGCTACACCTTC. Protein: CASSLDARDGGYTF.